The 5 T cell receptor beta chains reported below all come from one sample, sequenced in a study of cytomegalovirus exposure and HLA in healthy donors. In the PCR, 60 Vbeta and 13 Jbeta primers were used. Sequenced by immunoSEQ multiplex PCR; TCRdb stores in-frame clones only, minus some. The sample contains 150,000 to 200,000 clones, around 72% of which appear only once. Material for sequencing was PBMCs. The receptors stem from a man aged 45-65 years in good health and CMV-seronegative.

A few counts support this clone. Other DNA sequences from this sample encode an identical CDR3 as well. The chain links TRBV4-2 to TRBJ2-2, with 10 positions matching TRBD1. J was trimmed by 5 bases and V by 6 bases; bases with no gene match: 9. This CDR3 contains 16 residues. Germline CDR1 and CDR2: LGHNA and YNFKEQ. In DNA, the CDR3 is TGTGCCAGCAGACCCGGACAGGGGGGTTGGACCGGGGAGCTGTTTTTT. Amino acids: CASRPGQGGWTGELFF.

CDR3 amino acids: CSGTGGRGELFF. The CDR3 nucleotides read TGCAGCGGGACAGGGGGCCGTGGGGAGCTGTTTTTT. The chain employs TRBV29-1 and TRBJ2-2; 11 bases line up with TRBD1. The CDR3 consists of 12 residues. Looked up from germline, CDR1 is SQVTM and CDR2 is ANQGSEA. After removal of 7 bases from V and 8 bases from J, the junction contained 3 bases not matched to a gene.

The V and J genes are TRBV4-1 and TRBJ1-4; the D is unclear. The V gene lost 0 bases and the J gene lost 5 bases, with 16 bases spanning the gap. This CDR3 region has 17 residues. Germline loops: CDR1 MGHRA, CDR2 YSYEKL. The chain's CDR3 is CASSQEGGIGYNEKLFF. CDR3 sequence (DNA): TGCGCCAGCAGCCAAGAAGGCGGGATTGGTTACAATGAAAAACTGTTTTTT.

The rearrangement uses TRBV5-1 and TRBJ2-3, with 8 bases fitting TRBD2. The CDR3 is 15 amino acids. Germline V gene lookup returns CDR1 SGHRS and CDR2 YFSETQ. Trimming took 4 bases from V and 5 from J; bases not matched to a gene: 9. DNA for the CDR3: TGCGCCAGCAGCCACCTCGGGAGGGCGCAAGATACGCAGTATTTT. Its translation: CASSHLGRAQDTQYF.

The CDR3 DNA follows: TGTGCCAGCAGACGAACAGGGTCGGACACTGAAGCTTTCTTT. Translated, it gives CASRRTGSDTEAFF. V gene TRBV7-9 combines with J gene TRBJ1-1; D possibly corresponds to TRBD1 (6 bases). The germline V gene encodes CDR1 SEHNR and CDR2 FQNEAQ (reference sequence). Deletions cut 6 bases from V and 3 bases from J, with 14 bases between. CDR3 length: 14 amino acids.